A selection of T cell receptor beta chains follows, all from one sample in a study of blood T cell repertoires in COVID-19. The assay was immunoSEQ multiplex PCR, and TCRdb's table has in-frame clones only and misses some. The data contain a few hundred thousand clones, around 89% of them seen just once; the ten biggest clones take up about 1.2%. The sequenced sample consisted of PBMCs or T cells enriched from blood (not recorded which). The receptors here all came from a man aged 30 to 45 who had recovered from COVID-19. The CDR3 runs from the conserved cysteine through the conserved F or W. Fields, in order: CDR3 protein, J gene, V gene.

CDR3aa: CASSGRQGATNEKLFF
j_gene: TRBJ1-4
v_gene: TRBV28

CDR3aa: CASSPRGETQYF
j_gene: TRBJ2-5
v_gene: TRBV12-3/TRBV12-4

CDR3aa: CASSLGDRGGTDTQYF
j_gene: TRBJ2-3
v_gene: TRBV7-9

CDR3aa: CATSRDGPGTGSEKLFF
j_gene: TRBJ1-4
v_gene: TRBV15

CDR3aa: CASSKEEKQGAGYGYTF
j_gene: TRBJ1-2
v_gene: TRBV21-1

CDR3aa: CASSPLGLAWHEQYF
j_gene: TRBJ2-7
v_gene: TRBV28

CDR3aa: CASSPAAGSTDTQYF
j_gene: TRBJ2-3
v_gene: TRBV13

CDR3aa: CASSLSGQFTDTQYF
j_gene: TRBJ2-3
v_gene: TRBV11-2

CDR3aa: CASTSGTRNEQFF
j_gene: TRBJ2-1
v_gene: TRBV3-1/TRBV3-2

CDR3aa: CASSSLGLVANEQFF
j_gene: TRBJ2-1
v_gene: TRBV4-1

CDR3aa: CASSTDRATTGELFF
j_gene: TRBJ2-2
v_gene: TRBV7-9

CDR3aa: CASSAATGVGTEAFF
j_gene: TRBJ1-1
v_gene: TRBV10-1

CDR3aa: CASSESASGGFHEQFF
j_gene: TRBJ2-1
v_gene: TRBV25-1

CDR3aa: CASSHRDNTEAFF
j_gene: TRBJ1-1
v_gene: TRBV4-1

CDR3aa: CASSLDRNTGELFF
j_gene: TRBJ2-2
v_gene: TRBV6-1

CDR3aa: CASSSDRTGELFF
j_gene: TRBJ2-2
v_gene: TRBV5-1

CDR3aa: CASSQDGGGAWQETQYF
j_gene: TRBJ2-5
v_gene: TRBV4-1

CDR3aa: CASSYFPTGNYGYTF
j_gene: TRBJ1-2
v_gene: TRBV6-2/TRBV6-3

CDR3aa: CASSQVLRSPLHF
j_gene: TRBJ1-6
v_gene: TRBV4-1

CDR3aa: CASSFDRGQGNTIYF
j_gene: TRBJ1-3
v_gene: TRBV5-1

CDR3aa: CATQGISQETQYF
j_gene: TRBJ2-5
v_gene: TRBV6-5